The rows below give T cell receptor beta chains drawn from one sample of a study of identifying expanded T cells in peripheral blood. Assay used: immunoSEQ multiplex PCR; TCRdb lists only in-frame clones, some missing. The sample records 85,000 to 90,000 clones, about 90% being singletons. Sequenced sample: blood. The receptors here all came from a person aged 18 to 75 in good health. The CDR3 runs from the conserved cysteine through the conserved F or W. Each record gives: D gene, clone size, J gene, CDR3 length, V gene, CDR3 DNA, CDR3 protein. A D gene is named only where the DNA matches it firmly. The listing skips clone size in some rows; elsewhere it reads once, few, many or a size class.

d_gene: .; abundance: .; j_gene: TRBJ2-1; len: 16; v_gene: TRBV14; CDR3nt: TGTGCCAGCAGCCAGCTTTATAGCGGTACCTACAATGAGCAGTTCTTC; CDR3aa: CASSQLYSGTYNEQFF
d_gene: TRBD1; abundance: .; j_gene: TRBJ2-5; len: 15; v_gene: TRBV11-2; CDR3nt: TGTGCCAGCAGCTTTCAGACAGGGGGCATGGAGACCCAGTACTTC; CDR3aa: CASSFQTGGMETQYF
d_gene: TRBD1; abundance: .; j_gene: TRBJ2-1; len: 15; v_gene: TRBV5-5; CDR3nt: TGTGCCAGCAGCTTGTTAGGGACAGAAAACAATGAGCAGTTCTTC; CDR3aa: CASSLLGTENNEQFF
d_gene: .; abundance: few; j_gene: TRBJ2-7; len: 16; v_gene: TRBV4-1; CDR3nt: TGCGCCAGCAGCCAAGACTATCGAGGGACCATCTACGAGCAGTACTTC; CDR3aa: CASSQDYRGTIYEQYF
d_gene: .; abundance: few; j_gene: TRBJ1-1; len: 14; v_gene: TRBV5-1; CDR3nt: TGCGCCAGCAGCCCGGTGGGAGGGAGTACTGAAGCTTTCTTT; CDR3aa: CASSPVGGSTEAFF
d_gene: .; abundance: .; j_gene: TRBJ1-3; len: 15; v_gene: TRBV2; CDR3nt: TGTGCCAGCAGTGATGGGGCCGCCTATGGAAACACCATATATTTT; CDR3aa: CASSDGAAYGNTIYF
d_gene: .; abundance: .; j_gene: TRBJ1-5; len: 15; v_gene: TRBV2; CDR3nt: TGTGCCAGCAGTTATGGGCAGGGAGGCAATCAGCCCCAGCATTTT; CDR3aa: CASSYGQGGNQPQHF
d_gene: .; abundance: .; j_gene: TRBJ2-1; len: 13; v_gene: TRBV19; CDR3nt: TGTGCCAGTAGTACCGACGGTTCCAATGAGCAGTTCTTC; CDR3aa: CASSTDGSNEQFF
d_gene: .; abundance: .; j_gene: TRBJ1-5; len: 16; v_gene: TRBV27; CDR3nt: TGTGCCAGCAGTTTATTTGGGGGGATAAGGGCTCAGCCCCAGCATTTT; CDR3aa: CASSLFGGIRAQPQHF
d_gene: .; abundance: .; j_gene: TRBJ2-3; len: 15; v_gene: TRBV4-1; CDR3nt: TGCGCCAGCAGCCAAGAGTCTGGGCTCACAGATACGCAGTATTTT; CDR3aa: CASSQESGLTDTQYF
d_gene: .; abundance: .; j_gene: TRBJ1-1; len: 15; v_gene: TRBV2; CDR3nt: TGTGCCAGCAGTGAATCCCGGTCAGTGAACACTGAAGCTTTCTTT; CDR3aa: CASSESRSVNTEAFF
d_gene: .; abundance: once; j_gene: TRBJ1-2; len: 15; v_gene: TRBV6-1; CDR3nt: TGTGCCAGCAGTGAAGAGGAGGGAGGGGTCTATGGCTACACCTTC; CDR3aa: CASSEEEGGVYGYTF
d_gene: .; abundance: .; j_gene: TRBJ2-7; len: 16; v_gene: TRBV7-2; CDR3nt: TGTGCCAGCAGCTTAATGTCGGCAGGGGTCCCCTACGAGCAGTACTTC; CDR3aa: CASSLMSAGVPYEQYF
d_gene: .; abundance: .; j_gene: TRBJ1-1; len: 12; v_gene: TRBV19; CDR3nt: TGTGCCAGTAGTTGGGGGCAAGGTGAAGCTTTCTTT; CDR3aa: CASSWGQGEAFF
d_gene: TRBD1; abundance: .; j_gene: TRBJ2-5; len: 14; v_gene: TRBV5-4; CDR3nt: TGTGCCAGCAGCTCCCAGGGGGCTACGGAGACCCAGTACTTC; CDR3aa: CASSSQGATETQYF
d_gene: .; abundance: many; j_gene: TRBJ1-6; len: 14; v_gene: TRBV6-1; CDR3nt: TGTGCCAGCAGTGCGGGCCCGTATAATTCACCCCTCCACTTT; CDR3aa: CASSAGPYNSPLHF
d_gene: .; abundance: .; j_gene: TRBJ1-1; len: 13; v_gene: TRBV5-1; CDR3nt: TGCGCCAGCAGCTTGGGGGTCAACACTGAAGCTTTCTTT; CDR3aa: CASSLGVNTEAFF
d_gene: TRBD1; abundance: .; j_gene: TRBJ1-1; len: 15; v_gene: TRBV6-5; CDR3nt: TGTGCCAGCAGGCCCACCGGGACAGTTAACACTGAAGCTTTCTTT; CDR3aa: CASRPTGTVNTEAFF
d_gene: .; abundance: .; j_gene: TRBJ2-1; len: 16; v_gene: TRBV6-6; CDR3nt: TGTGCCAGCAGTTACACGAGAGAACTCGCCTACAATGAGCAGTTCTTC; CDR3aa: CASSYTRELAYNEQFF
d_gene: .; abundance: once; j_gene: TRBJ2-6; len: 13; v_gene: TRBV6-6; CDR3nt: TGTGCCAGCAGTTATTCGGGGGCCAACGTCCTGACTTTC; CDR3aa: CASSYSGANVLTF
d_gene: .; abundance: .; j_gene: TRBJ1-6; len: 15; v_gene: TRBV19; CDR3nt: TGTGCCAGTAGTTTGGGGACGGTCTATAATTCACCCCTCCACTTT; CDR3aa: CASSLGTVYNSPLHF
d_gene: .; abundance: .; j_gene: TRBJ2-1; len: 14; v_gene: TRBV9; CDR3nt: TGTGCCAGCAGCCCAACCCCGCTGGTAAATGAGCAGTTCTTC; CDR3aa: CASSPTPLVNEQFF
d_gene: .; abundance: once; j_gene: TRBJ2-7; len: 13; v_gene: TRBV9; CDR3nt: TGTGCCAGCAGCCCCCAGAACTCGTACGAGCAGTACTTC; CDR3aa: CASSPQNSYEQYF
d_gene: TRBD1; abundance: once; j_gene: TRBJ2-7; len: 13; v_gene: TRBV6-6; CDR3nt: TGTGCCAGCAGGCCAGGGGGCATCAACGAGCAGTACTTC; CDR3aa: CASRPGGINEQYF
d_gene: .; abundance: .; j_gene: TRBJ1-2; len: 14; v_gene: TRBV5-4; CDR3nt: TGTGCCAGCAGCTTGGGGGGGCTTAACTATGGCTACACCTTC; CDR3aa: CASSLGGLNYGYTF
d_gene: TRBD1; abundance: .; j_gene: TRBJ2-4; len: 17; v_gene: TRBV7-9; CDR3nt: TGTGCCAGCAGCGGAAGACAGGGGAGCAGTTCCAAAAACATTCAGTACTTC; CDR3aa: CASSGRQGSSSKNIQYF
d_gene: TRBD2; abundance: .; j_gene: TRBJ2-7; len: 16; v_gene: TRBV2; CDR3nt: TGTGCCAGCCGACTAGCGGGGGCCCTTAGCTCCTACGAGCAGTACTTC; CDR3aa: CASRLAGALSSYEQYF
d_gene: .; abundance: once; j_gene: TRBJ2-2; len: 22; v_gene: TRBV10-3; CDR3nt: TGTGCCATCAGTGAGTCGAACGTGTCCCGCTTCTACAGGCCAGAGAAGGTCGGGGAGCTGTTTTTT; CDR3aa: CAISESNVSRFYRPEKVGELFF
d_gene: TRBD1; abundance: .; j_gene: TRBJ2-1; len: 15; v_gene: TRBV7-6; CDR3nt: TGTGCCAGCAGCTTAGAACAGGGGGACCACAATGAGCAGTTCTTC; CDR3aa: CASSLEQGDHNEQFF
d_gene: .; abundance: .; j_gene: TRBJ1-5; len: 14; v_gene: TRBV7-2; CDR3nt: TGTGCCAGCAGCTTAGGGGACAGCAATCAGCCCCAGCATTTT; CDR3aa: CASSLGDSNQPQHF
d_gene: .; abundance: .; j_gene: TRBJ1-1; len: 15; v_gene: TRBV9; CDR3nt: TGTGCCAGCAGCGTAACTGGAGGAGCAGGCACTGAAGCTTTCTTT; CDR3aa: CASSVTGGAGTEAFF
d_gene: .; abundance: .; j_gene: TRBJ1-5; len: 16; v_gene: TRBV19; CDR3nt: TGTGCTACTAGGGGGGGCGCGGATATTAGCAATCAGCCCCAGCATTTT; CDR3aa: CATRGGADISNQPQHF
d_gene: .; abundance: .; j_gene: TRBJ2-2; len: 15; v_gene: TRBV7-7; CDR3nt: TGTGCCAGCAGCTTCGACGGCGCGAACACCGGGGAGCTGTTTTTT; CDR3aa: CASSFDGANTGELFF
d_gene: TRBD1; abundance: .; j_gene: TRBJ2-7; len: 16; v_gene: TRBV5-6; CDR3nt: TGTGCCAGCAGCTTGGTAGAGGGGACAGGATTCAGGGAGCAGTACTTC; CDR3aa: CASSLVEGTGFREQYF
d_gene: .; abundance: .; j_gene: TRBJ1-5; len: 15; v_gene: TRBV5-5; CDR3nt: TGTGCCAGCAGTCGTTGGGGGAATGCCAATCAGCCCCAGCATTTT; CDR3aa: CASSRWGNANQPQHF
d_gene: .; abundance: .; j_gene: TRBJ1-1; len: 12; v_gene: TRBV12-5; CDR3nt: TGTGCTAGTGGTTTTCAACAGACTGAAGCTTTCTTT; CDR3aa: CASGFQQTEAFF
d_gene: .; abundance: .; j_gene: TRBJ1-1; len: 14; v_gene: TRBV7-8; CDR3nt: TGTGCCAGCAACTCGGGGGCATGGGGCACTGAAGCTTTCTTT; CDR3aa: CASNSGAWGTEAFF
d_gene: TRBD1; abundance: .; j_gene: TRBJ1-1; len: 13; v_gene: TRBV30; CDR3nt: TGTGCCTGGAGTGTACAGGGGGACACTGAAGCTTTCTTT; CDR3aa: CAWSVQGDTEAFF
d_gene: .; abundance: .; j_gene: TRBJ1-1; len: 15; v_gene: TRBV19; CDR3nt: TGTGCCAGTAGTGATAGGGGGAACCTAAACCCTGAAGCTTTCTTT; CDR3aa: CASSDRGNLNPEAFF
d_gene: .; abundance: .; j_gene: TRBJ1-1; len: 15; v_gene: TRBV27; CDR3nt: TGTGCCAGCAGAGGTGGACAGAACTTGAACACTGAAGCTTTCTTT; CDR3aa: CASRGGQNLNTEAFF
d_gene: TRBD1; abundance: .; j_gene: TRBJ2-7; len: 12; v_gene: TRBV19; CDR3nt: TGTGCCACGGGACAGGGAATCTACGAGCAGTACTTC; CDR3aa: CATGQGIYEQYF
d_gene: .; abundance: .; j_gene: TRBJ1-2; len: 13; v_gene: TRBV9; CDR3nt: TGTGCCAGCAGCTCCGGGCTATCCGGTGGCTACACCTTC; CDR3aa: CASSSGLSGGYTF
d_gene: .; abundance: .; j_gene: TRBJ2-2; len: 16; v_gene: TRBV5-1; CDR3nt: TGCGCCAGCAGCTTGGCGGGCGGGGCGCTCACCGGGGAGCTGTTTTTT; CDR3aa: CASSLAGGALTGELFF
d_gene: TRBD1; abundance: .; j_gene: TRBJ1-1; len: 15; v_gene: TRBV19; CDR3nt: TGTGCCAGTAGTATCGGGGACAGTGCGTGGACTGAAGCTTTCTTT; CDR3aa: CASSIGDSAWTEAFF
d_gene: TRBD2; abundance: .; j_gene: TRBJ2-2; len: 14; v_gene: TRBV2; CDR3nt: TGTGCCAGCGGGACACCGGGGGGGTCGGAGGAGCTGTTTTTT; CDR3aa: CASGTPGGSEELFF
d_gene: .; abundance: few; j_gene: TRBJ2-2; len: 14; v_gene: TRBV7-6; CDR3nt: TGTGCCAGCAGACGATCGACAGGCACCGGGGAGCTGTTTTTT; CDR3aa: CASRRSTGTGELFF
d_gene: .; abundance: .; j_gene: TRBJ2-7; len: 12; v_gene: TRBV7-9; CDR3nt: TGTGCCAGCAGCTTATACGGTTACGAGCAGTACTTC; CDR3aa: CASSLYGYEQYF
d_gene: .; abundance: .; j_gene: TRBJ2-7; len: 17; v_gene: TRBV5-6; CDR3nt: TGTGCCAGCAGCCCCCGTCCCGGGGCCCCCCGCGCCAACGAGCAGTACTTC; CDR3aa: CASSPRPGAPRANEQYF
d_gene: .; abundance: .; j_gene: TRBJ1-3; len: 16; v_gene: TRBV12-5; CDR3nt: TGTGCTAGTGGTTTGGTACTTCAGGGAAGAGGTAGGACCATATATTTT; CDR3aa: CASGLVLQGRGRTIYF
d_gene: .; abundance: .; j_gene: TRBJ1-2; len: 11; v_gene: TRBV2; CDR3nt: TGTGCCAGCAAGGTGGACTATGGCTACACCTTC; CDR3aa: CASKVDYGYTF
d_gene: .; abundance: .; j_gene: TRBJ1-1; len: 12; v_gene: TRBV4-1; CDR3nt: TGCGCCAGCAGCCAAGGGGGAAGGGAAGCTTTCTTT; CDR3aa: CASSQGGREAFF
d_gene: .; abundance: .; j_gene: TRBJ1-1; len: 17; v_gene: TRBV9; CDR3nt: TGTGCCAGCAGCGTGGGCTCTCGGGGGCGGGGCAACACTGAAGCTTTCTTT; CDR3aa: CASSVGSRGRGNTEAFF
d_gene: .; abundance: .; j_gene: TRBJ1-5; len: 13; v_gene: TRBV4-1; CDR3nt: TGCGCCAGCAGCCAAGTGGGGAATCAGCCCCAGCATTTT; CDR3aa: CASSQVGNQPQHF
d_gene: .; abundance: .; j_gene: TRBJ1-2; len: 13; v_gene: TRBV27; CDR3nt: TGTGCCAGCAGTTCCCATATAGGGTATGGCTACACCTTC; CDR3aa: CASSSHIGYGYTF
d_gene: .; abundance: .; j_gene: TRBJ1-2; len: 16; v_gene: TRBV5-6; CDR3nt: TGTGCCAGCAGCTTGGTCCCGGGACATTTTTTCTATGGCTACACCTTC; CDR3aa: CASSLVPGHFFYGYTF
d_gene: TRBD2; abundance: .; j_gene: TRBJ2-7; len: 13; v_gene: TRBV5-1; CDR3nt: TGCGCCAGCATTGGACTAGCGGGGGGGCAGCAGTACTTC; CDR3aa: CASIGLAGGQQYF
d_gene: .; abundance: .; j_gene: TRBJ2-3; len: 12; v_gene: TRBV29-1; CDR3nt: TGCAGCGTTGGGGCAGACACAGATACGCAGTATTTT; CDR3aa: CSVGADTDTQYF
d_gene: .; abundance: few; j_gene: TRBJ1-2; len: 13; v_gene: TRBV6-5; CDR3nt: TGTGCCAGCGCGGGCAGGGCTAACTATGGCTACACCTTC; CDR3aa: CASAGRANYGYTF
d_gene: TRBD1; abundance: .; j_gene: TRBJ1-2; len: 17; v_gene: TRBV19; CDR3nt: TGTGCCAGTAGCCCAACCCGGGACAGCTTCATTAGTTTTGGCTACACCTTC; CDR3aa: CASSPTRDSFISFGYTF